A selection of T cell receptor beta chains follows, all from one sample in a study of T cells in Graves' hyperthyroidism and ophthalmopathy. TCRdb itself ran the multiplex PCR reads through MiXCR, one entry per CDR3 protein. The repertoire holds approximately 700,000 distinct CDR3 sequences, with 45% as singletons. The sample consisted of peripheral blood or thyroid tissue (not recorded which). The receptor set was obtained from an adult man with Graves' disease, either hyperthyroidism or ophthalmopathy (not recorded which). Both conserved end residues are part of each CDR3. D genes are given only for firm matches. Not all rows give a size; the values are once, few, many and, for expanded clones, a class.

J gene | D gene | V gene | clone size | CDR3 protein | CDR3 DNA
TRBJ2-3 | TRBD1 | TRBV7-6 | . | CASSLSGTGGGTQYF | TGTGCCAGCAGCCTATCCGGGACAGGGGGCGGGACGCAGTATTTT
TRBJ1-4 | . | TRBV7-9 | many | CASSMMSEKLFF | TGTGCCAGCAGCATGATGAGTGAAAAACTGTTTTTT
TRBJ1-4 | . | TRBV12-3/TRBV12-4 | . | CASSYASGWGEKLFF | TGTGCCAGCAGTTACGCGAGCGGGTGGGGCGAAAAACTGTTTTTT
TRBJ2-7 | . | TRBV6-5 | . | CASRPGIEYEQYF | TGTGCCAGCCGACCCGGGATAGAGTACGAGCAGTACTTC
TRBJ1-3 | TRBD1 | TRBV9 | many | CASSVRQGDTIYF | TGTGCCAGCAGCGTTAGACAGGGGGACACCATATATTTT
TRBJ1-5 | . | TRBV10-2 | many | CASSRSGSEGNQPQHF | TGCGCCAGCAGCCGTAGCGGCTCGGAGGGCAATCAGCCCCAGCATTTT
TRBJ1-2 | TRBD1 | TRBV19 | . | CAWGVGQGAFGYTF | TGTGCCTGGGGAGTAGGACAGGGGGCTTTTGGCTACACCTTC
TRBJ1-2 | . | TRBV9 | . | CASSEAPAGTYNYGYTF | TGTGCCAGCAGTGAAGCGCCGGCAGGGACCTATAACTATGGCTACACCTTC
TRBJ2-7 | . | TRBV12-3/TRBV12-4 | few | CASSLAAGVTYEQYF | TGTGCCAGCAGTTTAGCCGCAGGGGTAACCTACGAGCAGTACTTC
TRBJ2-5 | . | TRBV7-9 | few | CASSQGGGGMLETQYF | TGTGCCAGCAGCCAGGGTGGAGGGGGAATGTTAGAGACCCAGTACTTC
TRBJ1-5 | TRBD1 | TRBV12-3/TRBV12-4 | . | CASSAGTGGFSNQPQHF | TGTGCCAGCAGTGCCGGGACAGGGGGTTTTAGCAATCAGCCCCAGCATTTT
TRBJ1-6 | TRBD1 | TRBV7-2 | few | CASSGDRGVSPLHF | TGTGCCAGCAGTGGCGACAGGGGTGTTTCACCCCTCCACTTT
TRBJ1-5 | . | TRBV15 | . | CATSEGGGSQPQHF | TGTGCCACCAGCGAAGGAGGGGGAAGTCAGCCCCAGCATTTT
TRBJ2-7 | . | TRBV12-3/TRBV12-4 | . | CASSEAGGGSYEQYF | TGTGCCAGCAGTGAGGCCGGAGGGGGATCCTACGAGCAGTACTTC
TRBJ1-5 | . | TRBV15 | many | CATRSQGTNQPQHF | TGTGCCACCCGCAGCCAGGGGACGAATCAGCCCCAGCATTTT
TRBJ1-3 | . | TRBV19 | few | CASSLRRQFGNTIYF | TGTGCCAGTAGTCTCCGACGACAATTTGGAAACACCATATATTTT
TRBJ1-3 | . | TRBV10-3 | . | CAISEGGKGNTIYF | TGTGCCATCAGTGAAGGGGGGAAAGGAAACACCATATATTTT
TRBJ1-3 | . | TRBV7-3 | many | CASSRPGRISGNTIYF | TGTGCCAGCAGCCGACCTGGACGGATCTCTGGAAACACCATATATTTT
TRBJ1-5 | . | TRBV12-3/TRBV12-4 | few | CASSWGETDQPQHF | TGTGCCAGCAGTTGGGGGGAAACGGATCAGCCCCAGCATTTT
TRBJ1-1 | TRBD1 | TRBV4-2 | few | CASSQLQGPNTEAFF | TGTGCCAGCAGCCAACTACAGGGGCCGAACACTGAAGCTTTCTTT
TRBJ1-2 | . | TRBV7-9 | . | CASSLVRGGDYGYTF | TGTGCCAGCAGCTTAGTCCGTGGGGGGGACTATGGCTACACCTTC
TRBJ1-2 | TRBD1 | TRBV11-2 | . | CASSPRTGGEGGYTF | TGTGCCAGCAGCCCCAGGACAGGGGGCGAGGGTGGCTACACCTTC
TRBJ2-5 | TRBD1 | TRBV29-1 | many | CSVASGRTGRSQETQYF | TGCAGCGTTGCGAGTGGTAGGACAGGGCGTTCACAAGAGACCCAGTACTTC
TRBJ1-5 | TRBD1 | TRBV20-1 | . | CSARPGTGGNQPQHF | TGCAGTGCTAGACCCGGGACAGGGGGCAATCAGCCCCAGCATTTT
TRBJ1-1 | . | TRBV7-9 | few | CASSIPSEAFF | TGTGCCAGCAGCATCCCCTCTGAAGCTTTCTTT
TRBJ2-7 | . | TRBV2 | many | CASSEAGQLYEQYF | TGTGCCAGCAGTGAAGCGGGGCAGCTCTACGAGCAGTACTTC
TRBJ1-2 | . | TRBV11-2 | . | CASSPPWTAYGYTF | TGTGCCAGCTCACCACCATGGACAGCCTATGGCTACACCTTC
TRBJ2-7 | . | TRBV5-1 | . | CASSWSRDYEQYF | TGCGCCAGCAGCTGGTCGCGGGACTACGAGCAGTACTTC